Each of the 10 T cell receptor beta chains below was sequenced from the same sample in a study of blood T cell repertoires in COVID-19. Data came from immunoSEQ multiplex PCR; TCRdb stores just in-frame clones and leaves some out. The repertoire includes around 90,000 clones, about 81% of them detected once, and more than 10% sits in the top ten. Sequencing was performed on peripheral blood. These receptors were obtained from a human donor in a cohort sampled during active COVID-19.

The chain links TRBV4-2 to TRBJ2-2, with 15 bases fitting TRBD2. CDR1 and CDR2 (germline): LGHNA, YNFKEQ. The CDR3 runs 18 residues. V was clipped by 5 bases and J by 0 bases; unmatched bases: 4. The CDR3 bases are TGTGCCAGCAGCTACCGGACTAGCGGGGGGGCGAACACCGGGGAGCTGTTTTTT. Translation: CASSYRTSGGANTGELFF.

This chain links TRBV27 with TRBJ2-1; TRBD2 might be the D (5 bases). Looked up from germline, CDR1 is MNHEY and CDR2 is SMNVEV (reference sequence). V was cut by 3 bases and J by 5 bases, with 20 bases left in between. The CDR3 is 17 amino acids. CDR3 in DNA: TGTGCCAGCAGTTTCCGGGGTAGAGGCCCCCTTGACAATGAGCAGTTCTTC. It yields the protein CASSFRGRGPLDNEQFF.

This sequence joins TRBV10-3 and TRBJ2-7, with 7 bases that match TRBD1. CDR3 length: 15 residues. The germline gives CDR1 ENHRY, CDR2 SYGVKD. Trimming removed 9 bases from V and 1 base from J; junction bases left unmatched: 12. The CDR3 sequence is CAIRTGQGVSYEQYF. The CDR3 DNA reads as TGTGCCATTAGGACCGGGCAGGGGGTTTCCTACGAGCAGTACTTC.

This chain connects TRBV11-2 to TRBJ1-1, with 7 positions matching TRBD1. Germline trimming cut 2 bases from V and 4 bases from J; bases unmatched to any gene: 4. The germline V gene has CDR1 SGHAT and CDR2 FQNNGV. The CDR3 is 14 residues long. The CDR3 loop is CASSLFTGATEAFF. Written as DNA, the CDR3 is TGTGCCAGCAGCTTATTTACAGGGGCCACTGAAGCTTTCTTT.

The chain combines TRBV7-2 with TRBJ1-4; 8 nucleotides match TRBD1. Germline values: CDR1 SGHTA, CDR2 FQGNSA. The CDR3 consists of 14 residues. Unmatched junction bases numbered 4, after V lost 4 bases and J lost 6 bases. The CDR3 sequence is CASSSGGAYEKLFF. CDR3 sequence (DNA): TGTGCCAGCAGCTCAGGGGGCGCCTATGAAAAACTGTTTTTT.

In DNA, the CDR3 is TGTGCCAGCAGCCTACACAATGAGCAGTTCTTC. This encodes CASSLHNEQFF. This chain uses TRBV9 with TRBJ2-1; no clear D. The CDR3 is 11 residues long. V was clipped by 4 bases and J by 5 bases, with 4 bases between them. Germline loops: CDR1 SGDLS, CDR2 YYNGEE.

The chain uses TRBV4-1 and TRBJ1-4; 9 positions match TRBD1. The V gene's germline CDR1 is MGHRA and CDR2 YSYEKL. The CDR3 sequence is 15 residues long. The V and J ends lost 4 bases and 5 bases, in that order; junction bases with no gene match: 5. CDR3 amino acids: CASSRSGTGNEKLFF. The CDR3 DNA is TGCGCCAGCAGCCGCTCCGGGACAGGGAATGAAAAACTGTTTTTT.

This clone appeared once. V and J are TRBV5-6 and TRBJ2-2; TRBD1 matches 12 bases. J gave up 4 bases and V 1 base, and 5 bases lay outside the gene matches. The length of the CDR3 is 17 residues. The germline V gene encodes CDR1 SGHDT and CDR2 YYEEEE. In DNA, the CDR3 is TGTGCCAGCAGCTTGTGGGGACAGGGGGCGAGCACCGGGGAGCTGTTTTTT. Translating gives CASSLWGQGASTGELFF.

This clone was seen more than once but under ten times. CDR3 protein: CASSPPGTYNSPLHF. The CDR3 bases are TGTGCCAGCTCACCACCCGGGACCTATAATTCACCCCTCCACTTT. This chain links TRBV18 with TRBJ1-6; D gene uncertain. Looked up from germline, CDR1 is KGHSH and CDR2 is LQKENI. V was shortened by 0 bases and J by 2 bases, with 5 bases between the two germline ends. CDR3 length: 15 residues.

This chain connects TRBV18 to TRBJ2-7; TRBD2 matches 8 bases. Losses at the gene ends were 0 bases for V and 1 base for J; bases not matched to a gene: 14. Germline V CDR1 and CDR2: KGHSH, LQKENI. The CDR3 length is 19 residues. The CDR3 DNA reads as TGTGCCAGCTCACCACCCGGGGCGGGGGGCCGAATTAGGTCCTACGAGCAGTACTTC. This sequence encodes CASSPPGAGGRIRSYEQYF.